The present entry profiles one T cell receptor (beta chain) with its context. This clone was seen ten or more times. This receptor's antigen is unknown. Base qualities are not provided; no much larger clone lies one nucleotide away. The data were obtained in a study of radiotherapy plus CTLA-4 blockade in lung cancer listed by TCRdb under 2018. Broadly, across the study: Objective responses occurred in 18% of enrolled patients, and under 40% achieved disease control.

The study tested focal radiation therapy combined with CTLA-4 blockade (ipilimumab) in patients with chemo-refractory metastatic non-small-cell lung cancer. The library was obtained by the immunoSEQ multiplex PCR assay. TCRdb re-hosts the immuneACCESS table, in-frame sequences only. Its copies lack some clones; in the studies checked, an unresolved V gene accounts for under half of them, and the cause for the rest is not known. A total of over 85,000 clones appear in this sample, about four fifths of them only once. The ten largest make up around 3% of the sample. General findings and caveats noted by the study authors: After treatment with radiotherapy and ipilimumab, TCR clones that originated in tumors expanded in peripheral blood. The strongest predictors of response, as reported, were early dynamic changes in blood T cell clones along with a rise in serum interferon-beta after radiation.

This sequence originates from a human donor with non-small cell lung cancer who had a partial response to radiotherapy plus ipilimumab. Some clones in this sample may be carry-over from other donors' samples. The sequencing here drew on peripheral blood, taken from a patient treated with radiotherapy plus ipilimumab.

CDR3 protein: CASYPSGSSNEQFF. The bases are TGTGCCAGCTATCCTAGCGGGTCATCTAATGAGCAGTTCTTC. The chain employs TRBV6-6 and TRBJ2-1; a stretch of 8 junction bases matches TRBD2. Compared with germline, V lacks 8 bases and J lacks 7 bases; bases without a gene match: 10. Spanning cysteine to phenylalanine, the CDR3 consists of 14 amino acids. Kept here is only the CDR3 DNA, which spans 42 bases and is read in frame from base 1. Sequences MNHNY (CDR1) and SVGAGI (CDR2) are obtained from the germline V gene (reference sequence).